This T cell receptor beta chain emerged from a study of vaccination effects on CD4 cells after COVID-19 (dated by TCRdb to between 2021 and 2024). For context, the study as a whole: Post-vaccine samples across the study were collected a median of 72 days after the second dose, with a range of 14 to 241. The full study included ten to eleven COVID-19 convalescent patients and several SARS-CoV-2-naive healthy vaccine recipients. SARS-CoV-2 spike-specific CD4+ TCR repertoires from before and after mRNA vaccination were compared in COVID-19 convalescent patients and in infection-naive vaccine recipients. The Oncomine TCR Beta short-read assay on an Illumina iSeq 100 was used to sequence cultures from other donors in the study. General conclusions and limits of the study: Only a small number of convalescent patients were included, and no early post-infection timepoints were available, which limited the study. Clones induced by infection and clones induced by vaccination both contracted markedly at late timepoints after vaccination, which fits with T cell responses waning over time. In healthy vaccine recipients, vaccine-induced clones were almost all SARS-CoV-2 mono-reactive, with only 1 of 255 cross-reactive with common cold coronaviruses.

The library came from the immunoSEQ multiplex PCR assay. DNA from the cultured, isolated CD4+ T cells was subjected to TCR beta CDR3 sequencing. The authors processed their data as follows. The analysis removed non-productive TCR sequences, trimmed reads to the CDR3 region, and retained only CDR3s that were 7 or more amino acids long. Antigen-specific clonotypes were identified using the MANAFEST web app by comparison of expansion in peptide wells against reference cultures. To count as positive, a clone had to show expansion at FDR<0.05 compared with the reference and with all other wells, an odds ratio above 5, and a frequency above 0.1% in two replicate wells. Clonotypes significantly expanded in SARS-CoV-2 spike wells and in at least one common cold coronavirus spike condition were defined as cross-reactive. CDR3 similarity was assessed by Levenshtein distance using the stringdist R package, and unrooted trees were constructed with ape in R 3.6.1. TCRdb took this table from immuneACCESS and kept in-frame rearrangements with V and J called. Such tables lack part of the clones; where checked against another copy, unresolved V genes explain under half of the gap, and the rest is unexplained. The V and J calls and clone size come from that table; D and trimming were worked out from the DNA. The sample includes approximately 29,000 clones, with 73% observed a single time. The ten biggest clones cover roughly 10% of the sample.

This clone came up once. The antigen this receptor binds is unknown. No base qualities exist here, and no much larger clone lies one base off it. To identify antigen-specific CD4+ T cell clonotypes by their expansion, the ViraFEST assay first stimulated PBMC with viral peptide pools and then applied TCR sequencing. After less than 13 days of culture, CD4+ T cells were isolated with the EasySep CD4+ T cell isolation kit. Participants received two doses of either the BNT162b2 or the mRNA-1273 mRNA SARS-CoV-2 vaccine. Healthy vaccine recipients had no prior SARS-CoV-2 infection, confirmed by negative nucleocapsid antibodies before and after vaccination. A few million PBMC per well were cultured in IMDM with around 5.3% human AB serum, 8.5 to 10 IU/ml IL-2 and gentamicin, plus 10 ug/ml peptides. Half of the culture medium was replaced with fresh IL-2-containing medium on days 3 and 7. Unless noted otherwise, every peptide stimulation condition was grown in triplicate wells. PBMC were separated from whole blood using Ficoll-Paque Plus gradient centrifugation and were then either cryopreserved at -140C or used fresh. The spike proteins of SARS-CoV-2 and of the common cold coronaviruses HCoV-NL63, HCoV-OC43 and HCoV-229E were spanned by overlapping peptide pools. The QIAamp micro DNA kit was used to extract genomic DNA from the cultured CD4+ T cells.

CDR1 is given as SGHTS and CDR2 as YDEGEE, both from the germline V gene. Trimming takes 4 bases from V and 0 bases from J, and the germline ends sit 14 bases apart. The CDR3 spans 15 residues, from the cysteine through the phenylalanine. Only CDR3 DNA remains: 45 bases, in frame from the first base. Sequencing used CD4+ T cells from PBMCs cultured with HCoV-NL63 spike peptides, obtained after COVID-19 vaccination. The label giving this sample's cell subset or site can be read as: HCoV-NL63 spike overlapping peptide pool stimulation. The chain employs TRBV5-8 and TRBJ2-7, with the D gene not confidently named. The TCR was taken from a human donor who received a COVID-19 vaccine. Read as DNA, the sequence is TGTGCCAGCAGCCCTCACCCGCTGGTCTCCTACGAGCAGTACTTC. Translated, this gives CASSPHPLVSYEQYF. The full variable domain, with segments outside the CDR3 supplied by the reference TRBV5-8 and TRBJ2-7 proteins, appears as EAGVTQSPTHLIKTRGQQATLRCSPISGHTSVYWYQQALGLGLQFLLWYDEGEERNRGNFPPRFSGRQFPNYSSELNVNALELEDSALYLCASSPHPLVSYEQYFGPGTRLTVT.